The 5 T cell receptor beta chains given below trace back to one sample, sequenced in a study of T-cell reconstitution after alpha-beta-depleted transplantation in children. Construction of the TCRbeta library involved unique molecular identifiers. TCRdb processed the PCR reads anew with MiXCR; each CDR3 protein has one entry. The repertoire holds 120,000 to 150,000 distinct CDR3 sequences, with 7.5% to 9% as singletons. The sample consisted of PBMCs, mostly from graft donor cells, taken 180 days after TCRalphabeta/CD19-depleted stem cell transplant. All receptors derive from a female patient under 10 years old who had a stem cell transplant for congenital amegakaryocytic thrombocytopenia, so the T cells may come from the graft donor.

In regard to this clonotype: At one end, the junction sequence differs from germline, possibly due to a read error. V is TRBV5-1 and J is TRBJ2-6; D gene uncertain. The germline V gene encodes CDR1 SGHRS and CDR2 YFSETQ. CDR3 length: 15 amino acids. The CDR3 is CASSLGGNGPNVLTF. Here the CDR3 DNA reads TGCGCCAGCAGCTTGGGTGGAAATGGGCCCAACGTCCTGACTTTC.

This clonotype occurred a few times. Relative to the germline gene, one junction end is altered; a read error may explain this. CDR3 region: CASSLRQVETGERFF. CDR3 coding DNA: TGCGCCAGCAGCTTGAGGCAAGTGGAAACCGGGGAGCGGTTTTTT. The chain couples TRBV5-1 to TRBJ2-2; perhaps TRBD2 as D (5 bases). Germline V gives CDR1 SGHRS, CDR2 YFSETQ. The CDR3 length is 15 residues.

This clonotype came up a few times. CDR3 region: CASSQPDRGISGANVLTF. The CDR3 coding sequence is TGTGCCAGCAGCCAGCCCGACAGGGGAATCTCTGGGGCCAACGTCCTGACTTTC. The chain has TRBV6-1 and TRBJ2-6, with TRBD1 matching 8 bases. Trimming at V came to 6 bases and at J to 0 bases, leaving 10 bases not matched to a gene. The germline V gene encodes CDR1 MNHNS and CDR2 SASEGT. This CDR3 contains 18 residues.

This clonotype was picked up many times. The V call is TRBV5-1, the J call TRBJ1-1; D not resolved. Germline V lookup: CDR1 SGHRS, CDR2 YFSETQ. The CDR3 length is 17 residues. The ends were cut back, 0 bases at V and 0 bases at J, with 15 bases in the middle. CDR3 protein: CASSLGPGPAMNTEAFF. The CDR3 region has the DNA TGCGCCAGCAGCTTGGGCCCCGGCCCAGCGATGAACACTGAAGCTTTCTTT.

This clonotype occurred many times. CDR3 loop: CASSQSNIFQETQYF. The CDR3 bases are TGTGCCAGCAGCCAGTCCAACATATTCCAAGAGACCCAGTACTTC. The genes are TRBV12-3 or TRBV12-4 and TRBJ2-5, with unresolved D. Trimming took 6 bases from V and 1 from J, leaving 15 bases between them. The CDR3 runs to 15 residues.